The 20 T cell receptor beta chains reported below all come from one sample, sequenced in a study of T-cell memory formation after mild COVID-19. TCRdb ran MiXCR on the 5' RACE reads and lists one entry per CDR3 protein. The table lists some 65,000 distinct CDR3 sequences, around 15% of them singletons, with 30% to 35% in the top ten. Specimen: PBMCs or a T cell subset sorted from them (not recorded which). Receptors originate from an adult woman who had mild COVID-19 (a few samples of this study predate the infection). Cell type and time point are not known.

CDR3 DNA sequence: TGTGCCTGGATAAGCGGGAGAGCGACAGATACGCAGTATTTT. Amino acid sequence: CAWISGRATDTQYF. This chain uses TRBV30 with TRBJ2-3, with 8 bases aligning to TRBD2. CDR1 is GTSNPN and CDR2 is SVGIG in the germline V gene (reference sequence). The CDR3 runs 14 residues. J lost 3 bases, V lost 4 bases, and 6 bases had no gene match.

In its sample, this clonotype was seen a few times. The rearrangement uses TRBV4-2 and TRBJ2-1, with TRBD2 identical over 15 bases. Germline lookup yields CDR1 LGHNA and CDR2 YNFKEQ. The CDR3 sequence is 15 residues long. J lost 6 bases, V lost 5 bases, and 2 bases had no gene match. CDR3 DNA sequence: TGTGCCAGCAGCGGGACTAGCGGGAGGCTCAATGAGCAGTTCTTC. Translation gives CASSGTSGRLNEQFF.

This clonotype was seen more than once but under ten times. The V and J genes are TRBV2 and TRBJ2-1; D unresolved. The CDR3 is 9 residues long. Germline-derived CDR1 and CDR2 are SNHLY and FYNNEI. Trimming took off 7 bases at V and 9 bases at J, with 4 bases between the two ends. The CDR3, as DNA: TGTGCCAGCACGTCTGAGCAGTTCTTC. Translation gives CASTSEQFF. The whole variable domain, filled in from reference TRBV2 and TRBJ2-1, reads EPEVTQTPSHQVTQMGQEVILRCVPISNHLYFYWYRQILGQKVEFLVSFYNNEISEKSEIFDDQFSVERPDGSNFTLKIRSTKLEDSAMYFCASTSEQFFGPGTRLTVL.

The genes are TRBV20-1 and TRBJ2-1; D not resolved. The CDR3 spans 13 residues. The germline V gene has CDR1 DFQATT and CDR2 SNEGSKA (reference sequence). The V end was cut by 4 bases, the J end by 2 bases, with 9 bases between. CDR3 residues: CSAMLPPYNEQFF. CDR3 DNA sequence: TGCAGTGCTATGCTTCCCCCCTACAATGAGCAGTTCTTC.

V usage is TRBV11-3 and J usage is TRBJ1-4; weak D call: TRBD1 (5 bases). Germline values: CDR1 SGHNT, CDR2 YENEEA. V was cut by 3 bases and J by 4 bases, with 9 bases left in between. This CDR3 has 14 amino acids. The CDR3 sequence: CASSLFDSNEKLFF. The CDR3 region has the DNA TGTGCCAGCAGCTTGTTTGACAGTAATGAAAAACTGTTTTTT.

The chain carries TRBV9 and TRBJ1-3; 8 positions agree with TRBD1. Germline CDR1 SGDLS, CDR2 YYNGEE. Trimming cost V 4 bases and J 16 bases; bases outside gene matches: 16. The CDR3 runs 14 residues. CDR3 nucleotide sequence: TGTGCCAGCAGCCGATCGACAGGGGCGGTACATCCTTATTTT. It translates to CASSRSTGAVHPYF.

This clonotype was seen a few times. The chain links TRBV5-1 to TRBJ2-5; TRBD2 is a possible D gene (6 bases). V lost 2 bases, J lost 5 bases, and 28 bases lay in between. This CDR3 region has 19 residues. Germline V gives CDR1 SGHRS, CDR2 YFSETQ. CDR3 loop: CASSLVFLGGTQRKETQYF. CDR3 DNA sequence: TGCGCCAGCAGCTTAGTTTTTCTCGGGGGAACCCAGCGGAAGGAGACCCAGTACTTC. The whole variable domain, remainder taken from reference TRBV5-1 and TRBJ2-5, is KAGVTQTPRYLIKTRGQQVTLSCSPISGHRSVSWYQQTPGQGLQFLFEYFSETQRNKGNFPGRFSGRQFSNSRSEMNVSTLELGDSALYLCASSLVFLGGTQRKETQYFGPGTRLLVL.

This clonotype was detected a few times. This chain joins TRBV7-6 and TRBJ2-5; D unclear. V lost 5 bases and J lost 2, with 15 bases in between. Germline CDR1 SGHVS, CDR2 FNYEAQ. This CDR3 has 15 amino acids. CDR3 region: CASSREESNQETQYF. In DNA form, the CDR3 reads TGTGCCAGCAGCCGCGAGGAGTCTAATCAAGAGACCCAGTACTTC.

The J gene is TRBJ2-1, the V gene TRBV2; 7 nucleotides line up with TRBD1. Germline trimming cut 3 bases from V and 0 bases from J; bases unmatched to any gene: 8. This CDR3 comprises 17 residues. Germline V CDR1 and CDR2: SNHLY, FYNNEI. The CDR3 bases are TGTGCCAGCAGTGATCGGGGACAGCTTAGCTCCTACAATGAGCAGTTCTTC. This gives the protein CASSDRGQLSSYNEQFF.

J is TRBJ2-1 and V is TRBV6-5, with D perhaps assigned TRBD1 or TRBD2 (5 bases each). Trimming removed 6 bases from V and 6 bases from J, with 15 bases in between. There are 14 residues in the CDR3. Germline V gene sequence: CDR1 MNHEY, CDR2 SVGAGI. The CDR3 here is CASRTGTDVNEQFF. The DNA of the CDR3 is TGTGCCAGCAGGACCGGGACCGACGTCAATGAGCAGTTCTTC.

The chain carries TRBV29-1 and TRBJ1-5; D unclear. The V gene's germline CDR1 is SQVTM and CDR2 ANQGSEA. The germline V and J ends were trimmed by 6 bases and 6 bases, with 6 bases remaining between them. This CDR3 comprises 10 residues. CDR3 nucleotides: TGCAGCGTCGGGCCTCAGCCCCAGCATTTT. Protein: CSVGPQPQHF.

The chain joins TRBV12-3 or TRBV12-4 to TRBJ2-5; 10 bases are a match to TRBD2. V lost 3 bases and J lost 5; bases outside the gene matches: 15. This CDR3 contains 18 residues. The DNA for the CDR3 is TGTGCCAGCAGTTTTGTATCCCTCACTAGCGGGGTTATCGAGACCCAGTACTTC. It yields the protein CASSFVSLTSGVIETQYF.

This clonotype was seen a handful of times. The chain is built from TRBV20-1 and TRBJ2-3; D perhaps matches TRBD2 (5 bases). The germline gives CDR1 DFQATT, CDR2 SNEGSKA (reference sequence). This CDR3 region has 17 residues. The V gene lost 2 bases and the J gene lost 2 bases, with 20 bases spanning the gap. CDR3 nucleotide sequence: TGCAGTGCTAGACTTAGCCCTACTAGTGACCCCACAGATACGCAGTATTTT. Residues: CSARLSPTSDPTDTQYF.

The chain employs TRBV25-1 and TRBJ1-2; TRBD1 matches 10 bases. The CDR3 sequence is 16 residues long. V shed 6 bases and J 4 bases; nucleotides not matched to a gene: 11. CDR1 MGHDK and CDR2 SYGVNS come from the germline V gene. The CDR3: CASRTDRGQDGYGYTF. CDR3 nucleotide sequence: TGTGCCAGCAGAACCGACAGGGGGCAGGATGGCTATGGCTACACCTTC.

This clonotype was counted between two and nine times. J is TRBJ2-1 and V is TRBV4-2; 9 bases fit TRBD2. V shed 0 bases, J shed 7 bases, and the junction held 10 bases outside the gene matches. Germline CDR1 LGHNA, CDR2 YNFKEQ. The CDR3 consists of 17 residues. The CDR3 region has the DNA TGTGCCAGCAGCCAAGATCTGGGGCTAGCGGGATGGAATGAGCAGTTCTTC. Residues: CASSQDLGLAGWNEQFF.

The chain is built from TRBV6-5 and TRBJ2-7, with 8 bases aligning to TRBD2. The CDR3 spans 15 residues. Trimming cost V 6 bases and J 2 bases; bases outside gene matches: 9. CDR1 and CDR2 from the germline V gene are MNHEY and SVGAGI. CDR3 in amino acids: CASRTSGGEPYEQYF. The CDR3, as DNA: TGTGCCAGCAGGACAAGCGGGGGAGAACCCTACGAGCAGTACTTC.

The V gene is TRBV4-3, the J gene TRBJ2-1; 13 bases fit TRBD2. CDR1 is LGHNA, CDR2 YSLEER, per germline. The CDR3 spans 18 residues. V was clipped by 1 base and J by 3 bases; unmatched bases: 6. The CDR3 nucleotides are TGCGCCAGCAGCCAAGTACTAGCGGGGGGGGCCCTCTACAATGAGCAGTTCTTC. It yields the protein CASSQVLAGGALYNEQFF.

This clonotype was counted only a few times. The chain uses TRBV7-9 and TRBJ2-1; D ambiguous. Germline V gene sequence: CDR1 SEHNR, CDR2 FQNEAQ (reference sequence). The V end lost 6 bases, the J end lost 0 bases, and 6 bases lay between the germline ends. The CDR3 length is 13 residues. The DNA for the CDR3 is TGTGCCAGCAGTGCACCCTCCTACAATGAGCAGTTCTTC. Protein sequence: CASSAPSYNEQFF.

The V gene is TRBV24-1, the J gene TRBJ1-1; the D gene is possibly TRBD1 (5 bases). V gave up 6 bases and J gave up 5 bases, with 12 bases separating them. The CDR3 spans 13 residues. Germline V gene data show CDR1 as KGHDR and CDR2 as SFDVKD. The CDR3 here is CATSRGAWTEAFF. As DNA, the CDR3 is TGTGCCACCAGTCGAGGGGCGTGGACTGAAGCTTTCTTT.

The chain joins TRBV10-3 to TRBJ2-2; D perhaps matches TRBD1 (6 bases). V was pared by 0 bases and J by 7 bases, with 18 bases between. Germline V lookup: CDR1 ENHRY, CDR2 SYGVKD. The CDR3 sequence is 17 residues long. In nucleotides, the CDR3 is TGTGCCATCAGTGAGTCGGCCAGGGGAAATCTCAGCGGGGAGCTGTTTTTT. It encodes CAISESARGNLSGELFF.